Described below is a single TCR beta chain sequence and its context. In blood CD8+ and CD4+ T cells, TCR beta underwent sequencing. The sample is drawn from a study of CD8 T cells in Susac syndrome. Reverse transcription of roughly 0.45 to 1 ug RNA used random hexamers. The CDR3 of TCR beta was amplified by immunoSEQ multiplex PCR across 54 Vbeta and 13 Jbeta. MiXCR was run by TCRdb on the immunoSEQ multiplex PCR reads, yielding one entry per CDR3 protein. Of a few hundred thousand distinct CDR3 sequences listed, 80% to 90% are singletons. V gave up 1 base and J gave up 10 bases, with 16 bases separating them. CDR1 LGHDT and CDR2 YNNKEL come from the germline V gene (reference sequence). The CDR3 is 15 amino acids.

Input material: CD8+ T cells from PBMCs. This TCR derives from a human donor with multiple sclerosis. V is TRBV3-1 and J is TRBJ2-2; tentative D call: TRBD1 (5 bases). CDR3 amino acids: CASSQGVSRAEELFF. CDR3 nucleotides: TGTGCCAGCAGCCAAGGTGTCAGCAGGGCCGAGGAGCTGTTTTTT.